This T cell receptor beta chain is drawn from a study of CD8 T cells in ankylosing spondylitis. Study-wide points: Significant enrichment of disease-linked clones was reported in matched ankylosing spondylitis synovial fluid. CD8+ cells made up the disease-linked clones, which were relatively rare in peripheral blood. In the blood and synovial fluid of reactive arthritis, some motif variants had been previously reported.

It was by quantitative 5'-RACE with molecular barcodes that TCR beta libraries were made. TCRdb re-derived calls from the 5' RACE reads in MiXCR, one entry per CDR3 protein. In the table there are about 240,000 distinct CDR3 sequences, around 8% of which are singletons. The CDR3 is 11 residues long. Trimming took off 3 bases at V and 6 bases at J, with 4 bases between the two ends. The germline V gene has CDR1 ENHRY and CDR2 SYGVKD. This clonotype was counted many times. Its antigen is not identified. V is TRBV10-3 and J is TRBJ2-3; D ambiguous. This clonotype was sampled from a female donor with ankylosing spondylitis or in good health (not recorded which). The sample comprised blood, either unsorted or a sorted T cell fraction (not recorded which). The CDR3 here is CAISDGDTQYF. CDR3 DNA sequence: TGTGCCATCAGTGACGGGGATACGCAGTATTTT.